The subject of this entry is one TCR beta chain. Its target is unknown. This specimen belongs to a study of beta chain features in type 1 diabetes. In the study overall: Examination spanned around 110,000,000 sorted cells from all samples.

Germline-derived CDR1 and CDR2 are SGHAT and FQNNGV. Trimming took off 1 base at V and 2 bases at J, with 6 bases between the two ends. This CDR3 comprises 13 residues. Investigators reverse transcribed all isolated RNA, so they sequenced expressed TCRB transcripts. The assay was immunoSEQ multiplex PCR, and TCRdb's table has in-frame clones only and misses some. This table holds about 650,000 clones, 9.5% to 15% found once. Only one heparinised blood draw was taken per donor, and its volume averaged approximately 120 mL. All sorted populations exceeded 98% purity. Study-level findings and limits: Patients with Type 1 diabetes showed moderately but significantly shorter TCRB CDR3s in all four CD4+ subsets.

This chain links TRBV11-2 with TRBJ2-7; D remains ambiguous. This TCR came from a man aged 25-45 years with type 1 diabetes. Sequences were obtained from naive CD4+ T cells from blood. The CDR3 sequence is CASSLARAYEQYF. Here the CDR3 DNA reads TGTGCCAGCAGCTTAGCGAGAGCCTACGAGCAGTACTTC.